This T cell receptor (beta chain) was obtained from a study of glioma-infiltrating T cells after dendritic cell vaccination. Across the study: Autologous tumor lysate-pulsed dendritic cell vaccination was given between about 2002 and 2013. The vaccine used monocyte-derived dendritic cells pulsed overnight with autologous tumor lysate.

The PCR used 60 V beta and 13 J beta primers. Sequenced by immunoSEQ multiplex PCR; TCRdb stores in-frame clones only, minus some. This sample has approximately 110,000 clones; around 87% occur once, and the top ten carry over 2.5%. Time point specified: after dendritic cell vaccination, including at tumor progression/relapse. The CDR3 spans 15 residues. CDR1 SGHTA and CDR2 FQGNSA come from the germline V gene. Trimming removed 5 bases from V and 1 base from J; junction bases left unmatched: 3. The chain has TRBV7-2 and TRBJ2-2, with TRBD1 matching 8 bases. Sequencing was performed on blood, taken after dendritic cell vaccination. The receptor was isolated from a human donor with glioblastoma. In DNA form, the CDR3 reads TGTGCCAGCAGCCCGGGACAGGTGAACACCGGGGAGCTGTTTTTT. This translates into CASSPGQVNTGELFF.